This T cell receptor beta chain was recovered during a study of siplizumab effects on memory and regulatory T cells. V was trimmed by 1 base and J by 9 bases, leaving 19 bases between them. Germline CDR1 LGHNA, CDR2 YNFKEQ. The CDR3 contains 16 residues. A word on this clone: Its cognate antigen is unknown.

Around 10^5 TCR templates underwent assay in every sample. Sequencing was performed with immunoSEQ multiplex PCR; in TCRdb, only in-frame clones are kept and a portion is missing. The data contain under 85,000 clones, around nine tenths of them singletons. The study's findings and limits: Alloreactive sequences from unstimulated CD4+ memory cells fell significantly with siplizumab. Under siplizumab, an average approximately 69% of mappable alloreactive CD4+ clones were Treg-derived, compared with more than 25% in controls.

Sequencing was performed on Tregs sorted from blood. The rearrangement joins TRBV4-2 to TRBJ2-1; D is possibly TRBD1 (6 bases). The receptor's source is a human donor in good health. The CDR3 DNA follows: TGTGCCAGCAGCCAAGCGGTGTGGGGGCCTGAGGGTGAGCAGTTCTTC. It is translated as CASSQAVWGPEGEQFF.